These T cell receptor beta chains were read from a single sample in a study of regulatory T cells in long-lasting Graves disease. TCRdb passed the multiplex PCR reads through MiXCR, listing each CDR3 protein once. Seen here are 400,000 to 450,000 distinct CDR3 sequences, 16% observed once, and the top ten hold about 10%. The sample was also reused in another study, on T cells in Graves' hyperthyroidism and ophthalmopathy.

Specimen: peripheral blood mononuclear cells (PBMCs), collected at new diagnosis, from a patient treated with antithyroid drugs. The receptor source for this set is a woman aged 25-40 years with Graves disease. The CDR3 runs from the conserved cysteine through the conserved F or W. Each record gives: clone size, D gene, V gene, J gene, CDR3 protein, CDR3 DNA. A D gene is named only where the DNA matches it firmly. Part of the rows lack a size; the others show once, few, many or a class for expanded clones.

size: few; D: -; V: TRBV10-3; J: TRBJ2-2; CDR3: CAIRDPPSTGELFF; DNA: TGTGCCATCAGGGATCCCCCAAGCACCGGGGAGCTGTTTTTT
size: many; D: TRBD1; V: TRBV28; J: TRBJ2-7; CDR3: CASSRQGSSYEQYF; DNA: TGTGCCAGCAGCCGACAGGGGTCCTCCTACGAGCAGTACTTC
size: -; D: -; V: TRBV6-4; J: TRBJ1-1; CDR3: CASSEVARGTEAFF; DNA: TGTGCCAGCAGTGAAGTGGCGAGAGGCACTGAAGCTTTCTTT
size: -; D: -; V: TRBV4-1; J: TRBJ2-3; CDR3: CASSQDMGGAPGTQYF; DNA: TGCGCCAGCAGCCAAGATATGGGGGGGGCTCCAGGTACGCAGTATTTT
size: -; D: -; V: TRBV11-2; J: TRBJ1-2; CDR3: CASSLGRSDYGYTF; DNA: TGTGCCAGCAGCTTAGGTCGCTCGGACTATGGCTACACCTTC
size: -; D: -; V: TRBV20-1; J: TRBJ2-1; CDR3: CSARERAQLYNEQFF; DNA: TGCAGTGCTAGAGAACGGGCCCAGTTATACAATGAGCAGTTCTTC
size: many; D: TRBD2; V: TRBV27; J: TRBJ2-2; CDR3: CASSFAGGMTNGELFF; DNA: TGTGCCAGCAGTTTCGCGGGAGGGATGACCAACGGGGAGCTGTTTTTT
size: many; D: TRBD1; V: TRBV6-1; J: TRBJ2-3; CDR3: CASRNRGISNTDTQYF; DNA: TGTGCCAGCAGAAACAGGGGAATATCAAACACAGATACGCAGTATTTT
size: many; D: -; V: TRBV5-1; J: TRBJ2-1; CDR3: CASSRGQGRAHNEQFF; DNA: TGCGCCAGCAGCCGCGGGCAGGGGAGGGCCCACAATGAGCAGTTCTTC
size: -; D: -; V: TRBV6-2/TRBV6-3; J: TRBJ2-3; CDR3: CASSNDPGGGDTQYF; DNA: TGTGCCAGCAGCAATGACCCGGGCGGCGGAGATACGCAGTATTTT
size: many; D: -; V: TRBV20-1; J: TRBJ2-7; CDR3: CSAARDNYEQYF; DNA: TGCAGTGCAGCCCGGGACAACTACGAGCAGTACTTC